The 25 T cell receptor beta chains reported below all come from one sample, sequenced in a study of vaccination effects on CD4 cells after COVID-19. Expansion of antigen-specific CD4+ T cells with viral peptide pools was carried out by the ViraFEST assay before sequencing. Following 10 days of culture, CD4+ T cells were isolated. The protocol was immunoSEQ multiplex PCR, while the TCRdb copy is restricted to in-frame clones and leaves out a portion. The repertoire holds about 79,000 clones, with around 74% as singletons. These receptors have no known antigen. Source: CD4+ T cells from PBMCs cultured with HCoV-229E spike peptides, taken before COVID-19 vaccination. All receptors come from a human donor who received a COVID-19 vaccine.

This rearrangement joins TRBV18 to TRBJ2-5; TRBD2 is a possible D gene (6 bases). The V end lost 6 bases, the J end lost 2 bases, and 10 bases lay between the germline ends. Germline CDR1 is KGHSH and CDR2 is LQKENI. CDR3 length: 13 residues. The CDR3 protein is CASSEGLQETQYF. CDR3 sequence (DNA): TGTGCCAGCTCGGAGGGGCTTCAAGAGACCCAGTACTTC.

The chain is built from TRBV18 and TRBJ1-3; perhaps TRBD1 as D (5 bases). The ends were cut back, 3 bases at V and 0 bases at J, with 12 bases in the middle. The CDR3 covers 16 residues. Germline values: CDR1 KGHSH, CDR2 LQKENI. The CDR3 reads CASSPPGLSSGNTIYF. The CDR3 nucleotides are TGTGCCAGCTCACCGCCGGGACTGAGCTCTGGAAACACCATATATTTT.

This clone was detected only once. The V call is TRBV11-2, the J call TRBJ2-3; no definite D call. V was cut by 2 bases and J by 3 bases, with 6 bases left in between. Germline assignment: CDR1 SGHAT and CDR2 FQNNGV. The CDR3 spans 13 residues. The CDR3 bases are TGTGCCAGCAGCTTAATAGGGACAGATACGCAGTATTTT. Protein: CASSLIGTDTQYF.

Regarding this clone: The DNA is omitted, as the CDR3 cannot be located on it reliably, and the CDR3 follows TCRdb's listing. This rearrangement joins TRBV29-1 to TRBJ2-7; the DNA was not used to check the table's D call, TRBD1. The CDR3 region is 10 residues in length, termini included. Germline CDR1 and CDR2: SQVTM and ANQGSEA. CDR3 protein: CSVATGASYV.

This clone was recorded only once. The chain uses TRBV6-5 and TRBJ1-2; tentatively, D is TRBD1 (6 bases). Germline-derived CDR1 and CDR2 are MNHEY and SVGAGI. V was trimmed by 6 bases and J by 4 bases, leaving 18 bases between them. This CDR3 contains 15 residues. CDR3 DNA sequence: TGTGCCAGCAGAACCCCAGGGGCAGGGTCCTATGGCTACACCTTC. Amino acid sequence: CASRTPGAGSYGYTF.

The rearrangement uses TRBV18 and TRBJ1-2, with D possibly matching TRBD1 (5 bases). Germline V CDR1 and CDR2: KGHSH, LQKENI. The V end lost 2 bases, the J end lost 8 bases, and 18 bases lay between the germline ends. This CDR3 is built from 15 residues. The CDR3, as DNA: TGTGCCAGCTCACCAGGGGCCCACTCCGTCCCAGGCTACACCTTC. Protein: CASSPGAHSVPGYTF.

The genes are TRBV24-1 and TRBJ2-5; D assignment may be TRBD1 or TRBD2 (5 bases each). The germline V gene encodes CDR1 KGHDR and CDR2 SFDVKD. The CDR3 runs to 15 residues. The germline V and J ends were trimmed by 4 bases and 4 bases, with 15 bases remaining between them. The CDR3 is CATSDNRDPGETQYF. CDR3 DNA sequence: TGTGCCACCAGTGACAACCGGGACCCGGGAGAGACCCAGTACTTC.

V and J are TRBV19 and TRBJ1-5, with unresolved D. Per the germline V gene, CDR1 is LNHDA and CDR2 is SQIVND (reference sequence). Trimming left V 1 base short and J 9 bases short, with 7 bases between. The CDR3 totals 12 residues. The CDR3 spells CASSIVGWPQHF. In DNA, the CDR3 is TGTGCCAGTAGTATAGTAGGATGGCCCCAGCATTTT.

The chain has TRBV7-2 and TRBJ1-2; D perhaps matches TRBD1 (5 bases). Germline CDR1 SGHTA, CDR2 FQGNSA. The CDR3 has 15 amino acids. Trimming shortened V by 3 bases and J by 2 bases, and 13 bases separated the two germline ends. The CDR3 is CASSLGGSQNYGYTF. CDR3 coding DNA: TGTGCCAGCAGCTTGGGGGGGTCGCAGAACTATGGCTACACCTTC.

The CDR3 spells CATSDPRQVNQPQHF. CDR3 in DNA: TGTGCCACCAGTGACCCGAGACAGGTCAATCAGCCCCAGCATTTT. The V gene is TRBV24-1, the J gene TRBJ1-5, with D maybe TRBD1 (6 bases). The ends were cut back, 4 bases at V and 3 bases at J, with 12 bases in the middle. Germline CDR1 KGHDR, CDR2 SFDVKD. The CDR3 runs to 15 residues.

The J gene is TRBJ2-3, the V gene TRBV6-6, with D perhaps being TRBD1 or TRBD2 (5 bases each). V was clipped by 6 bases and J by 0 bases, with 13 bases between them. This CDR3 spans 15 amino acids. CDR1 is MNHNY and CDR2 is SVGAGI in the germline V gene (reference sequence). CDR3 region: CASSVWDGSTDTQYF. For the CDR3, the DNA is TGTGCCAGCAGCGTATGGGACGGTAGCACAGATACGCAGTATTTT.

The V and J genes are TRBV7-9 and TRBJ2-3; maybe TRBD1 (6 bases). Germline CDR1 reads SEHNR; CDR2 reads FQNEAQ (reference sequence). Trimming cost V 4 bases and J 9 bases, with 11 bases left between them. CDR3 length: 12 residues. Written as DNA, the CDR3 is TGTGCCAGCAGCTGGAACAGGGAGACGCAGTATTTT. This gives the protein CASSWNRETQYF.

This sequence joins TRBV9 and TRBJ1-6; 8 nucleotides match TRBD1. The CDR3 sequence is 15 residues long. Germline trimming cut 2 bases from V and 10 bases from J; bases unmatched to any gene: 8. The germline CDR1 and CDR2 sequences are SGDLS and YYNGEE. CDR3 in DNA: TGTGCCAGCAGCGTCGGACAGGGAGTAGAATCACCCCTCCACTTT. Its protein product is CASSVGQGVESPLHF.

V usage is TRBV6-5 and J usage is TRBJ1-2, with 7 nucleotides matching TRBD1. The CDR3 extends over 14 amino acids. CDR1 and CDR2 (germline): MNHEY, SVGAGI. The trim removed 2 bases at V and 4 bases at J, leaving 4 bases unmatched. Here the CDR3 DNA reads TGTGCCAGCAGTTACGTCTCAGGGGGCTATGGCTACACCTTC. Amino acid sequence: CASSYVSGGYGYTF.

This clone was counted only a few times. The J gene is TRBJ1-3, the V gene TRBV28; no clear D gene. The CDR3 sequence is 13 residues long. Germline V CDR1 and CDR2: MDHEN, SYDVKM. V lost 5 bases and J lost 3, with 8 bases in between. The CDR3 is CASSEVIGNTIYF. The CDR3 DNA is TGTGCCAGCAGTGAGGTGATTGGAAACACCATATATTTT.

The chain uses TRBV28 and TRBJ2-1; D not certain. V was shortened by 5 bases and J by 6 bases, with 11 bases between the two germline ends. The CDR3 extends over 13 amino acids. CDR1 is MDHEN, CDR2 SYDVKM, per germline. The CDR3 protein is CASSENFSNEQFF. CDR3 bases: TGTGCCAGCAGTGAGAACTTCTCCAATGAGCAGTTCTTC.

The V call is TRBV5-4, the J call TRBJ2-7; weak D call: TRBD2 (5 bases). Deletions cut 2 bases from V and 7 bases from J, with 19 bases between. Germline assignment: CDR1 SGHNT and CDR2 YYREEE (reference sequence). CDR3 length: 15 amino acids. This CDR3 reads CASSFTDGRSGEQYV. CDR3 coding DNA: TGTGCCAGCAGCTTTACCGACGGTCGTTCGGGGGAGCAGTACGTC.

The J gene is TRBJ2-5, the V gene TRBV10-3, with D tentatively TRBD1 or TRBD2 (5 bases each). From germline, CDR1 is ENHRY and CDR2 SYGVKD. V was clipped by 6 bases and J by 1 base, with 15 bases between them. The CDR3 has 15 residues. In DNA form, the CDR3 reads TGTGCCATCAGCGACTTTCGGGACGCCCAAGAGACCCAGTACTTC. This codes for CAISDFRDAQETQYF.

The gene calls are TRBV6-1 and TRBJ2-2; no reliable D call. The CDR3 totals 14 residues. CDR1 is MNHNS, CDR2 SASEGT, per germline. Trimming removed 3 bases at V and 0 bases at J, with 5 bases between. The CDR3 is CASSDRPNTGELFF. The CDR3 DNA reads TGTGCCAGCAGTGACAGGCCGAACACCGGGGAGCTGTTTTTT.

This rearrangement joins TRBV4-2 to TRBJ2-2; the match to TRBD2 covers 9 bases. The CDR3 extends over 17 amino acids. J was trimmed by 7 bases and V by 0 bases; bases with no gene match: 9. CDR1 and CDR2 from the germline V gene are LGHNA and YNFKEQ. For the CDR3, the DNA is TGTGCCAGCAGCCAAGAACCTAGCGGGGCCGGGGTCGGGGAGCTGTTTTTT. This translates into CASSQEPSGAGVGELFF.

V is TRBV6-5 and J is TRBJ1-1; 8 bases fit TRBD1. Germline lookup yields CDR1 MNHEY and CDR2 SVGAGI. V lost 7 bases to trimming and J lost 1 base; unmatched junction nucleotides: 8. The CDR3 sequence is 15 residues long. The CDR3 sequence: CASTPLGTGNTEAFF. The CDR3 DNA reads as TGTGCCAGCACCCCCCTGGGGACAGGGAACACTGAAGCTTTCTTT.

V and J are TRBV5-1 and TRBJ2-3, with 8 bases identical to TRBD2. This CDR3 is built from 16 residues. With V trimmed by 5 bases and J by 6 bases, 14 bases remained unmatched. The V gene's germline CDR1 is SGHRS and CDR2 YFSETQ. CDR3: CASRPSPAGDRDTQYF. The DNA of the CDR3 is TGCGCCAGCAGGCCCTCTCCAGCGGGGGATAGGGATACGCAGTATTTT. Full variable domain (missing parts from reference TRBV5-1 and TRBJ2-3): KAGVTQTPRYLIKTRGQQVTLSCSPISGHRSVSWYQQTPGQGLQFLFEYFSETQRNKGNFPGRFSGRQFSNSRSEMNVSTLELGDSALYLCASRPSPAGDRDTQYFGPGTRLTVL.

This clone was recorded once. The genes are TRBV25-1 and TRBJ2-2; 7 bases agree with TRBD1. Per germline, CDR1 MGHDK and CDR2 SYGVNS. Trimming cost V 5 bases and J 7 bases; bases outside gene matches: 13. The CDR3 is made up of 16 amino acids. The CDR3 protein is CASSPTGLRVGGELFF. For the CDR3, the DNA is TGTGCCAGCAGTCCGACAGGGTTACGTGTAGGCGGGGAGCTGTTTTTT.

The chain carries TRBV19 and TRBJ2-3; D is undetermined. Germline values: CDR1 LNHDA, CDR2 SQIVND (reference sequence). The V end lost 5 bases, the J end lost 0 bases, and 6 bases lay between the germline ends. The CDR3 runs to 13 residues. In DNA form, the CDR3 reads TGTGCCAGTAGTGAGGACAGCACAGATACGCAGTATTTT. Encoded protein: CASSEDSTDTQYF.

The CDR3 coding sequence is TGTGCCAGCCAGGGTTCCTATGGCTACACCTTC. Its translation is CASQGSYGYTF. This chain connects TRBV6-5 to TRBJ1-2; D possibly corresponds to TRBD1 (5 bases). Trimming cost V 8 bases and J 4 bases, with 8 bases left between them. CDR3 length: 11 residues. The germline V gene encodes CDR1 MNHEY and CDR2 SVGAGI.